This T cell receptor (beta chain) originates from a study of CD8+ T cells in alopecia areata. For the study at large: Tofacitinib exposure lasted 6 to 18 months, followed by 6 months off drug. General study points: Higher clonality and more expanded CD8+ clones appeared in lesional than normal scalp. Sharing of TCR sequences between patients (possibly for HLA-related reasons) was less clear than in mice.

CDR1 is SGHRS and CDR2 is YFSETQ in the germline V gene. This CDR3 comprises 16 residues. Trimming removed 1 base from V and 3 bases from J; junction bases left unmatched: 7. Lesional scalp tissue (obtained by punch biopsy) and peripheral blood were collected from alopecia areata patients. Extraction and reverse transcription of RNA yielded cDNA as the sequencing template. Assay: immunoSEQ multiplex PCR; the TCRdb copy retains only in-frame clones and omits some. Among 150,000 or so clones listed, roughly 48% were seen once. This clone was detected only a few times. What it binds is not known. The clonotype originates from a human donor with alopecia areata. The specimen was CD4+ T cells sorted from blood. The chain recombines TRBV5-1 with TRBJ2-5; TRBD2 matches 9 bases. DNA of the CDR3: TGCGCCAGCAGCTTGAGTTTAGCGGGAGAGGAAGAGACCCAGTACTTC. Encoded protein: CASSLSLAGEEETQYF.